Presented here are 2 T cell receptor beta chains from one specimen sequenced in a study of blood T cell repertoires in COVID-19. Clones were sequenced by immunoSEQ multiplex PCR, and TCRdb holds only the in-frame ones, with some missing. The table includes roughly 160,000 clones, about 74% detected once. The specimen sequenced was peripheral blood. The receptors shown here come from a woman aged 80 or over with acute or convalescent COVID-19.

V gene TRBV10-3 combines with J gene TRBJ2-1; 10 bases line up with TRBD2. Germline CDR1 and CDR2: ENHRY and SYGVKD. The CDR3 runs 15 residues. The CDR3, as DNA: TGTGCTCCTAAGACGGCTAGCGGGAGTTTGGATGAGCAGTTCTTC. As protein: CAPKTASGSLDEQFF.

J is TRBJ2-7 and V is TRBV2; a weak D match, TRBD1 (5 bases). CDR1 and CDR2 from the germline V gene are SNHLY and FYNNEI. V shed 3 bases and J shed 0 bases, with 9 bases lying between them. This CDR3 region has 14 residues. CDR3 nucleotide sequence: TGTGCCAGCAGTGATCCCAGGGACTCCTACGAGCAGTACTTC. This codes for CASSDPRDSYEQYF.